The clone carrying this T cell receptor beta chain was seen many times. Its antigen is currently unknown. Antiretroviral therapy had run roughly three months, about 14 weeks, before follow-up blood collection. No cell fractionation was done, so the repertoire covers all unsorted peripheral blood T cells. The sample originates from a study of HIV-infected patients and healthy controls. Points from the study as a whole: Approximately 12 weeks of therapy was arguably too brief to observe immune reconstitution in treated samples.

This CDR3 has 14 residues. The germline gives CDR1 MGHRA, CDR2 YSYEKL. The V end lost 1 base, the J end lost 6 bases, and 9 bases lay between the germline ends. cDNA was made from around 0.5 ug RNA using alpha and beta constant primers. Using multiplexing indices, alpha and beta chain libraries were generated apart by chain-specific third strand synthesis. TCRdb reprocessed the 5' RACE reads with MiXCR, giving one entry per CDR3 protein. Among about 18,000 distinct CDR3 sequences listed, about 8.7% were seen once. The chain uses TRBV4-1 and TRBJ2-2; D call uncertain. This receptor was obtained from an adult with HIV infection. The sequencing used blood, collected during antiretroviral therapy. The CDR3 sequence is CASSQVGGAGELFF. CDR3 DNA: TGCGCCAGCAGCCAAGTAGGTGGGGCCGGGGAGCTGTTTTTT.